The 5 T cell receptor beta chains in this list originate from one sample, sequenced in a study of long-term antiretroviral therapy in people with HIV. Researchers report immunoSEQ v3.0 was run at survey level. Measured with immunoSEQ multiplex PCR; TCRdb has only the in-frame clones, and not every one. The table has approximately 32,000 clones, 65% to 90% seen once. Sequences were derived from unsorted PBMCs, sampled 0.3 years after starting antiretroviral therapy. The receptors come from a man younger than 35 with HIV.

V gene TRBV11-2 combines with J gene TRBJ2-3, with 8 positions matching TRBD2. The CDR3 runs to 16 residues. J gave up 6 bases and V 5 bases, and 13 bases lay outside the gene matches. Per the germline V gene, CDR1 is SGHAT and CDR2 is FQNNGV. The CDR3 DNA follows: TGTGCCAGCAGCCTGAGCGGGGGAAGTTACCGCGATACGCAGTATTTT. Its translation is CASSLSGGSYRDTQYF.

J is TRBJ2-2 and V is TRBV7-9; no clear D gene. V lost 5 bases and J 1 base, leaving 5 bases between the germline ends. Germline V gene lookup returns CDR1 SEHNR and CDR2 FQNEAQ (reference sequence). The CDR3 length is 13 residues. This chain's CDR3 is CASSPENTGELFF. CDR3 sequence (DNA): TGTGCCAGCAGCCCGGAGAACACCGGGGAGCTGTTTTTT.

The V and J genes are TRBV6-1 and TRBJ2-1; D is possibly TRBD1 (6 bases). V was shortened by 6 bases and J by 5 bases, with 14 bases between the two germline ends. The CDR3 contains 14 residues. Germline loops: CDR1 MNHNS, CDR2 SASEGT. The CDR3 reads CASSVPTGDNEQFF. DNA of the CDR3: TGTGCCAGCAGCGTTCCGACAGGCGACAATGAGCAGTTCTTC.

The table lists this clone with a count of one. This chain connects TRBV28 to TRBJ1-5; D ambiguous. Germline CDR1 MDHEN, CDR2 SYDVKM. The V end lost 1 base, the J end lost 7 bases, and 11 bases lay between the germline ends. This CDR3 comprises 14 residues. Written as DNA, the CDR3 is TGTGCCAGCAGTTTATTAACCCGAATCCAGCCCCAGCATTTT. The encoded protein is CASSLLTRIQPQHF.

The chain employs TRBV10-3 and TRBJ2-1; 13 bases match TRBD2. CDR3 length: 13 residues. With V trimmed by 11 bases and J by 9 bases, 7 bases remained unmatched. CDR1 and CDR2 from the germline V gene are ENHRY and SYGVKD. In DNA form, the CDR3 reads TGTGCCGTAAGACTAGCGGGAGGCACTGAGCAGTTCTTC. This encodes CAVRLAGGTEQFF.